The present T cell receptor beta chain was sequenced within a study of T cell responses to AZD1222 COVID-19 vaccine. This clone has just one count. Generated by immunoSEQ multiplex PCR, the TCRdb table keeps only in-frame clones and is missing some. The sample records 140,000 to 150,000 clones, about 89% being singletons. Sequenced here: peripheral blood, sampled on day 0 of AZD1222 vaccination. This clonotype originated in an adult in good health.

CDR3 DNA: TGTGCCAGCAGCTTAGTAGCAGGGGCCGAAGCTTTCTTT. Translated, it gives CASSLVAGAEAFF. The chain carries TRBV7-9 and TRBJ1-1; perhaps TRBD1 as D (6 bases). Trimming shortened V by 1 base and J by 8 bases, and 11 bases separated the two germline ends. The V gene's germline CDR1 is SEHNR and CDR2 FQNEAQ (reference sequence). This CDR3 has 13 amino acids. Looking up the rest from reference TRBV7-9 and TRBJ1-1 gives the full variable domain: DTGVSQNPRHKITKRGQNVTFRCDPISEHNRLYWYRQTLGQGPEFLTYFQNEAQLEKSRLLSDRFSAERPKGSFSTLEIQRTEQGDSAMYLCASSLVAGAEAFFGQGTRLTVV.